One and the same sample provided the 14 T cell receptor beta chains below, sequenced in a study of blood T cell repertoires in COVID-19. Assay: immunoSEQ multiplex PCR; the TCRdb copy retains only in-frame clones and omits some. This sample has 60,000 to 80,000 clones, with approximately 85% found just once. The sequenced material came from peripheral blood. These receptors were obtained from a human donor in a cohort sampled during active COVID-19.

The rearrangement links TRBV7-3 to TRBJ1-1; weak D call: TRBD1 (6 bases). Germline-derived CDR1 and CDR2 are SGHTA and FQGTGA. The CDR3 runs to 15 residues. Trimming took 5 bases from V and 0 from J, leaving 13 bases between them. Written as DNA, the CDR3 is TGTGCCAGCAGCAAAAGCGGGGGCATGAACACTGAAGCTTTCTTT. Its translation is CASSKSGGMNTEAFF.

The V and J genes are TRBV4-3 and TRBJ2-1, with 7 bases aligning to TRBD2. Germline lookup yields CDR1 LGHNA and CDR2 YSLEER. The CDR3 is 12 amino acids. V shed 3 bases, J shed 7 bases, and the junction held 0 bases outside the gene matches. CDR3: CASSQRGNEQFF. CDR3 DNA: TGCGCCAGCAGCCAGCGGGGGAATGAGCAGTTCTTC.

This sequence joins TRBV12-3 or TRBV12-4 and TRBJ2-7, with a weak D call TRBD2 (7 bases). Trimming removed 2 bases from V and 7 bases from J, with 12 bases in between. The CDR3 sequence is 13 residues long. For the CDR3, the DNA is TGTGCCAGCAGTTTAAGGCGGGGGCTTGAGCAGTACTTC. It codes for CASSLRRGLEQYF.

The chain combines TRBV7-8 with TRBJ1-1; D is perhaps TRBD1 (6 bases). The CDR3 covers 15 residues. Trimming left V 5 bases short and J 1 base short, with 14 bases between. The germline V gene has CDR1 SGHVS and CDR2 FQNEAQ. DNA of the CDR3: TGTGCCAGCAGCCCCTGGACAGTTGGGAACACTGAAGCTTTCTTT. Protein sequence: CASSPWTVGNTEAFF.

This clone has only a few counts. The V and J genes are TRBV5-1 and TRBJ1-6, with 7 bases that match TRBD1. Germline values: CDR1 SGHRS, CDR2 YFSETQ. There are 15 residues in the CDR3. J was trimmed by 8 bases and V by 0 bases; bases with no gene match: 5. The CDR3 loop reads CASSLVPGGYSPLHF. CDR3 nucleotides: TGCGCCAGCAGCTTGGTACCAGGGGGGTATTCACCCCTCCACTTT.

This clone has only one observation. This chain connects TRBV7-6 to TRBJ2-7; 8 bases fit TRBD2. Germline values: CDR1 SGHVS, CDR2 FNYEAQ. The CDR3 sequence is 16 residues long. J was trimmed by 2 bases and V by 0 bases; bases with no gene match: 6. The CDR3 is CASSLAGVAGTYEQYF. The CDR3 region has the DNA TGTGCCAGCAGCTTAGCCGGCGTAGCGGGGACCTACGAGCAGTACTTC. Complete variable domain (other parts from reference TRBV7-6 and TRBJ2-7): GAGVSQSPRYKVTKRGQDVALRCDPISGHVSLYWYRQALGQGPEFLTYFNYEAQQDKSGLPNDRFSAERPEGSISTLTIQRTEQRDSAMYRCASSLAGVAGTYEQYFGPGTRLTVT.

The CDR3 sequence is CASSLGPVETQYF. The CDR3 DNA reads as TGCGCCAGCAGCTTGGGCCCGGTGGAGACCCAGTACTTC. The chain links TRBV5-1 to TRBJ2-5; D gene unclear. V gave up 0 bases and J gave up 5 bases, with 8 bases separating them. The CDR3 contains 13 residues. Looked up from germline, CDR1 is SGHRS and CDR2 is YFSETQ.

V and J are TRBV19 and TRBJ2-2; TRBD2 aligns across 7 bases. After removal of 5 bases from V and 1 base from J, the junction contained 4 bases not matched to a gene. The CDR3 is made up of 15 amino acids. Germline assignment: CDR1 LNHDA and CDR2 SQIVND (reference sequence). The CDR3 DNA reads TGTGCCAGTAGTCGTGGCGGGGGGAACACCGGGGAGCTGTTTTTT. It translates to CASSRGGGNTGELFF.

The V call is TRBV18, the J call TRBJ2-4, with 7 nucleotides matching TRBD1. V shed 3 bases and J 4 bases; nucleotides not matched to a gene: 3. CDR3 length: 14 residues. Germline V gene data show CDR1 as KGHSH and CDR2 as LQKENI. The CDR3 sequence: CASSPDRVKNIQYF. CDR3 nucleotide sequence: TGTGCCAGCTCACCCGACAGGGTTAAAAACATTCAGTACTTC.

The chain joins TRBV19 to TRBJ2-1; TRBD2 is a possible D gene (6 bases). Germline-derived CDR1 and CDR2 are LNHDA and SQIVND (reference sequence). CDR3 length: 15 residues. V lost 4 bases to trimming and J lost 5 bases, with 15 bases between them. The CDR3 coding sequence is TGTGCCAGTAGTAGTAGGTCTAGCGTGGACAATGAGCAGTTCTTC. Protein sequence: CASSSRSSVDNEQFF.

Remarks on this clone: At the DNA level, this CDR3 is encoded by other sequences in the same sample as well. The chain links TRBV2 to TRBJ1-2; tentatively, D is TRBD1 (5 bases). This CDR3 contains 14 residues. The germline gives CDR1 SNHLY, CDR2 FYNNEI. Trimming removed 7 bases from V and 4 bases from J, with 16 bases in between. CDR3 coding DNA: TGTGCCAGCAACCGAGTTGACAGCCTCTATGGCTACACCTTC. Amino acids: CASNRVDSLYGYTF.

V and J are TRBV10-2 and TRBJ2-2, with 12 bases identical to TRBD1. The CDR3 loop spans 17 amino acids. With V trimmed by 2 bases and J by 5 bases, 6 bases remained unmatched. The V gene's germline CDR1 is WSHSY and CDR2 SAAADI. CDR3 nucleotides: TGCGCCAGCAGTGAGGGGGACAGGGGGCTAAGAACCGGGGAGCTGTTTTTT. It translates to CASSEGDRGLRTGELFF.

The chain couples TRBV14 to TRBJ2-1, with TRBD2 identical over 10 bases. Germline V gives CDR1 SGHDN, CDR2 FVKESK. V lost 1 base, J lost 6 bases, and 6 bases stayed unmatched. The CDR3 consists of 16 residues. CDR3 coding DNA: TGTGCCAGCAGCCAAGGTAGCGGGAGGCCGGCCAATGAGCAGTTCTTC. It is translated as CASSQGSGRPANEQFF.

The rearrangement links TRBV7-8 to TRBJ2-6, with a weak D call TRBD2 (5 bases). Per germline, CDR1 SGHVS and CDR2 FQNEAQ. The CDR3 runs 16 residues. V was clipped by 5 bases and J by 2 bases, with 13 bases between them. In DNA, the CDR3 is TGTGCCAGCAGCCCCCAGTCGAGGGCTGGGGCCAACGTCCTGACTTTC. Translation: CASSPQSRAGANVLTF.